This TCR beta chain was captured by sequencing in a study of spatial heterogeneity in lung cancer. Study-level background: Raw sequencing reads included, on average, more than ten appearances of each unique TCR and UMI combination.

TCRdb itself ran the 5' RACE reads through MiXCR, one entry per CDR3 protein. The data show 13,000 or so distinct CDR3 sequences, approximately 5.6% seen once. Time point reported: sample taken at primary tumor resection. Study observations and caveats: Mutation counts in tumors were tracked by counts of expanded intratumoral alpha and beta TCRs.

The CDR3 totals 12 residues. Per germline, CDR1 MNHEY and CDR2 SVGAGI. Trimming took 8 bases from V and 4 from J, leaving 9 bases between them. This clonotype was recorded at least ten times. Its antigen is as yet unknown. This beta chain represents an off-target read in a library built for alpha chains; its size is of limited meaning. This TCR was recovered from a female donor with early-stage non-small cell lung cancer. The sample in question was lung tumor tissue, obtained at surgery. The chain employs TRBV6-5 and TRBJ1-5; D unclear. CDR3 in DNA: TGTGCCAGCTGGGGTAGGAATCAGCCCCAGCATTTT. Its translation is CASWGRNQPQHF.